This T cell receptor (beta chain) is from a study of blood T cell repertoires in COVID-19. Study-wide context: From T cells, B-cell-depleted T cells, or PBMCs came the material, which was cDNA or gDNA.

The CDR3 is 15 residues long. The V segment lost 2 bases and the J segment 11 bases; nucleotides outside the gene matches: 10. Per germline, CDR1 MDHEN and CDR2 SYDVKM. Using immunoSEQ multiplex PCR, the repertoire was profiled, and TCRdb retains in-frame clones only, with some absent. The repertoire includes roughly 210,000 clones, 87% of them detected once, and around 7% sits in the top ten. Participants' reported clinical history set cohort assignment. Material for sequencing was PBMCs or T cells enriched from blood (not recorded which). The clonotype comes from a man aged 25-45 years in a cohort exposed to, infected with or recovered from COVID-19 (not recorded which). The rearrangement uses TRBV28 and TRBJ1-1; 11 bases align to TRBD1. CDR3: CASSLIGTGGLVAFF. CDR3 nucleotides: TGTGCCAGCAGTTTAATAGGGACAGGGGGTCTTGTTGCTTTCTTT.